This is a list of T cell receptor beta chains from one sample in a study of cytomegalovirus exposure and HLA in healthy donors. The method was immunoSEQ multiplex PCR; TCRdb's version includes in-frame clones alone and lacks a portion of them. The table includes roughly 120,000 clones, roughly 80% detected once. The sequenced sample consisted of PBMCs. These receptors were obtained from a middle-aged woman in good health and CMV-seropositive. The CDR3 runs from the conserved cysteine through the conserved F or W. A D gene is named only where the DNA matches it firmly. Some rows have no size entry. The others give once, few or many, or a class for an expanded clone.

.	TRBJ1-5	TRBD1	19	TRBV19	TGTGCCAGTAGTGCAGACCGGGACAGGGGAAGAGAAGGCAATCAGCCCCAGCATTTT	CASSADRDRGREGNQPQHF
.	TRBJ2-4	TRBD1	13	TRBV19	TGTGCCAGTAGTGCGGACAGGGAGAACATTCAGTACTTC	CASSADRENIQYF
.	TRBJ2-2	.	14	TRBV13	TGTGCCAGCAGCTTCCTCGGAGGGGCCGGGGAGCTGTTTTTT	CASSFLGGAGELFF
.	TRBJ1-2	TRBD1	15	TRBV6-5	TGTGCCAGCAGTATCGGACAGGGAGCCTACTTGGGCTACACCTTC	CASSIGQGAYLGYTF
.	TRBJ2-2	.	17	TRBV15	TGTGCCACCAGCAGAGCTGAGGAGGGGTCTAACACCGGGGAGCTGTTTTTT	CATSRAEEGSNTGELFF
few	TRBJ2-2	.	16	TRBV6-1	TGTGCCAGCAGTGAACGGAGTGGCGCGAACACCGGGGAGCTGTTTTTT	CASSERSGANTGELFF
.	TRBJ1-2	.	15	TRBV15	TGTGCCACCAGCAGAGATGTCCTTCCCAACTATGGCTACACCTTC	CATSRDVLPNYGYTF
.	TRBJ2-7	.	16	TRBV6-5	TGTGCCAGCAGTTACACCACGGGACTTCCCGTCAACGAGCAGTACTTC	CASSYTTGLPVNEQYF
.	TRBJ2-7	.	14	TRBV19	TGTGCCAGTAGTATCCAGGACTACCACTACGAGCAGTACTTC	CASSIQDYHYEQYF
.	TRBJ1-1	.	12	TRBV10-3	TGTGCCATCAGTGAGTCCTACAGTGAAGCTTTCTTT	CAISESYSEAFF
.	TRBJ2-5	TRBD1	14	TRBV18	TGTGCCAGCTCACCGGGGACAGCCCAAGAGACCCAGTACTTC	CASSPGTAQETQYF
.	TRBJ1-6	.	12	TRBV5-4	TGTGCCAGCAGCTTGCTCAATTCACCCCTCCACTTT	CASSLLNSPLHF
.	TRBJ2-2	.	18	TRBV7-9	TGTGCCAGCAGCCCCGGGGGGCTACCCCGAGGGGACACCGGGGAGCTGTTTTTT	CASSPGGLPRGDTGELFF
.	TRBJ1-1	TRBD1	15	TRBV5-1	TGCGCCAGCAGCTTGGGCGGGACAGGGCCCACTGAAGCTTTCTTT	CASSLGGTGPTEAFF
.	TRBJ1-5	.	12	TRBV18	TGTGCCAGCTCACAAGCTGATCAGCCCCAGCATTTT	CASSQADQPQHF
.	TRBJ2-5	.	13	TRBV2	TGTGCCAGCAGTGAGGGACTCCAAGAGACCCAGTACTTC	CASSEGLQETQYF
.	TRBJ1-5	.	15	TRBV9	TGTGCCAGCAGCGTAGGTCACTATAGCAATCAGCCCCAGCATTTT	CASSVGHYSNQPQHF
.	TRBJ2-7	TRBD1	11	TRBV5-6	TGTGCCAGCAGCTTAGGACAGGTTCAGTACTTC	CASSLGQVQYF
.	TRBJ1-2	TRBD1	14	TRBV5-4	TGTGCCAGCAGCTTGGGGCAGGGGGGCTATGGCTACACCTTC	CASSLGQGGYGYTF
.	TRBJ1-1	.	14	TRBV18	TGTGCCAGCTCACCCCGGGGGACCGACACTGAAGCTTTCTTT	CASSPRGTDTEAFF
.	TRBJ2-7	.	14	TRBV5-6	TGTGCCAGCAGCTTGGCCAACAGAGACTACGAGCAGTACTTC	CASSLANRDYEQYF
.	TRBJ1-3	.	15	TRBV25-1	TGTGCCAGCAGGAGCACAGGGCTTTCTGGAAACACCATATATTTT	CASRSTGLSGNTIYF
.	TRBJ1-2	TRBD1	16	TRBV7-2	TGTGCCAGCAGCTTAGCCCTGGGACAGCCCAGGTGGGGCTACACCTTC	CASSLALGQPRWGYTF
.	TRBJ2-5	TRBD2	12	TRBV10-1	TGCGCCAGCAACTATAGCGGGGACGCTCAGTACTTC	CASNYSGDAQYF
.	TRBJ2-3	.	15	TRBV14	TGTGCCAGTAGCTATCAGTGGGGCCCCAGCAATACGCAGTATTTT	CASSYQWGPSNTQYF
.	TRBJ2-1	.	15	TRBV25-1	TGTGCCAGCAGTGCCCTCGGAGCGGGTCCTAATGAGCAGTTCTTC	CASSALGAGPNEQFF
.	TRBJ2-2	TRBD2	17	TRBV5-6	TGTGCCAGCAGCGGGACCCAACTAGCGGGGGGCACCGGGGAGCTGTTTTTT	CASSGTQLAGGTGELFF
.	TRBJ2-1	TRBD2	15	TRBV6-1	TGTGCCAGCAGTGAAACGCGGGGGGCCTACAATGAGCAGTTCTTC	CASSETRGAYNEQFF
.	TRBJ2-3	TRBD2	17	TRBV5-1	TGCGCCAGCAGCTTGGCACTAGCGGTTAAGGCCCCAGATACGCAGTATTTT	CASSLALAVKAPDTQYF
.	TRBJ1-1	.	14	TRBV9	TGTGCCAGCAGCGTAGGCGGAAAGAACACTGAAGCTTTCTTT	CASSVGGKNTEAFF
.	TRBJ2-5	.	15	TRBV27	TGTGCCAGCAGTGTGGGTGGGGCGTCGCAAGAGACCCAGTACTTC	CASSVGGASQETQYF
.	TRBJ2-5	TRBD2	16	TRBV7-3	TGTGCCAGCAGCTGGGGACTAGCGGGAGCGAGAGAGACCCAGTACTTC	CASSWGLAGARETQYF
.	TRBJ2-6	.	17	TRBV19	TGTGCCAGTAGTATCCAGGGATCCCCCACTGGGGCCAACGTCCTGACTTTC	CASSIQGSPTGANVLTF
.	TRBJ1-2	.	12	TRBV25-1	TGTGCCTCCCAAACACAGAACTATGGCTACACCTTC	CASQTQNYGYTF
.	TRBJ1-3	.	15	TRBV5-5	TGTGCCAGCAGCTTGGAGGGGTTCCCTGGAAACACCATATATTTT	CASSLEGFPGNTIYF
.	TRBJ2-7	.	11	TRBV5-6	TGTGCCAGCAGCTTAAACTCCGAGCAGTACTTC	CASSLNSEQYF
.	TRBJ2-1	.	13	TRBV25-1	TGTGCCAGCAGTGAATGGGGCCGGGGAGGGCAGTTCTTC	CASSEWGRGGQFF
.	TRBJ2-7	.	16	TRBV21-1	TGTGCCAGCAGCAAAGGGCCCTCTTCGGGAGGGGACGAGCAGTACTTC	CASSKGPSSGGDEQYF
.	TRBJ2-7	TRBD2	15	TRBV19	TGTGCCAGTAGTACGGGGACTAGCGGATACTACGAGCAGTACTTC	CASSTGTSGYYEQYF
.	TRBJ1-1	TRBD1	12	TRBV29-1	TGCAGCGTGGGACAGCAGAACACTGAAGCTTTCTTT	CSVGQQNTEAFF
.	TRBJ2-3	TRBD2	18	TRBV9	TGTGCCAGCAGCCCCTCGGGACTAGCGGGGGGGCCCGAGGATACGCAGTATTTT	CASSPSGLAGGPEDTQYF
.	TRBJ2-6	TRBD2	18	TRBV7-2	TGTGCCAGCAGCTTAAGCGGGGGCGGTATCTCTGGGGCCAACGTCCTGACTTTC	CASSLSGGGISGANVLTF
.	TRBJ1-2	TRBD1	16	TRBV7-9	TGTGCCAGCAGTACCGACAGGGGCCGGGGGAGGCATGGCTACACCTTC	CASSTDRGRGRHGYTF
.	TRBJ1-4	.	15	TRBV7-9	TGTGCCAGCAGCTTATCCGGGGGTATGGGAGAAAAACTGTTTTTT	CASSLSGGMGEKLFF
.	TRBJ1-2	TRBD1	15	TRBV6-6	TGTGCCAGCAGTTACCCCGCCGGGACAGGGTATGGCTACACCTTC	CASSYPAGTGYGYTF
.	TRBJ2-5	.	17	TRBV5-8	TGTGCCAGCAGCTCAGCTCTACGGTTGGGCGAGCTAGAGACCCAGTACTTC	CASSSALRLGELETQYF
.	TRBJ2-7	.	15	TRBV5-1	TGCGCCAGCAGCCCCGCGACAGGCAGGTCCTACGAGCAGTACTTC	CASSPATGRSYEQYF
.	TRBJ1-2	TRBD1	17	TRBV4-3	TGCGCCAGCAGCCAAGATCTCCTGGGACAGGGGCTCTATGGCTACACCTTC	CASSQDLLGQGLYGYTF
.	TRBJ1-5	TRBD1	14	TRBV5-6	TGTGCCAGCAGCTTTGGGACAGGGAATCAGCCCCAGCATTTT	CASSFGTGNQPQHF
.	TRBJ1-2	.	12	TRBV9	TGTGCCAGCAGCGGATACAGGGTTGGCTACACCTTC	CASSGYRVGYTF
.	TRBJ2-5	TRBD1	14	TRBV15	TGTGCCACCAGGGAAACAGGGGGCGCGGAGACCCAGTACTTC	CATRETGGAETQYF
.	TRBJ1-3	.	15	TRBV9	TGTGCCAGCAGCGTAGATGGGGCTCGTGGAAACACCATATATTTT	CASSVDGARGNTIYF
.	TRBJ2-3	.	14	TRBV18	TGTGCCAGCGCCGGGACTCTTGGGATGGATACGCAGTATTTT	CASAGTLGMDTQYF
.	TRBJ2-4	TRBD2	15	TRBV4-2	TGTGCCAGCAGCCAACTGGGTAGCGGGGGGTCGGTTCAGTACTTC	CASSQLGSGGSVQYF